The subject of this entry is one TCR beta chain. The antigen it recognizes is unknown. Base quality data are lacking; no much larger clone is found one base away. These data are taken from a study of radiotherapy plus CTLA-4 blockade in lung cancer (dated by TCRdb to about 2018). About the study as a whole: Objective responses occurred in approximately 19% of enrolled patients, and around 30% achieved disease control.

Results and caveats for the whole study, not just this receptor: The strongest predictors of response, as reported, were early dynamic changes in blood T cell clones along with a rise in serum interferon-beta after radiation. After treatment with radiotherapy and ipilimumab, TCR clones that came from tumors expanded in the peripheral blood.

The study tested focal radiation therapy combined with CTLA-4 blockade (ipilimumab) in patients with chemo-refractory metastatic non-small-cell lung cancer. From the cysteine through the phenylalanine, the CDR3 covers 15 amino acids. Just CDR3 DNA is preserved here, 45 bases in frame from base 1. At the junction V is shortened by 7 bases and J by 9 bases, with 19 bases in between. CDR1 and CDR2, looked up from the germline V gene, are WSHSY and SAAADI. Libraries were made using the immunoSEQ multiplex PCR assay. TCRdb's version of the immuneACCESS table is confined to in-frame rearrangements and falls short of the full clone set. An unresolved V gene accounts for under half of the shortfall where checked; the remainder is of unknown origin. Recorded for this sample are 40,000 to 50,000 clones; 70% to 80% of them occurred a single time. The leading ten clones occupy 9.8% of the sample.

The sequences come from peripheral blood, collected from a patient treated with radiotherapy plus ipilimumab. The origin of this receptor is a human donor with non-small cell lung cancer who had stable disease on radiotherapy plus ipilimumab. The chain was built from TRBV10-2 and TRBJ1-6; TRBD1 is a possible D gene, resting on 5 matching bases. The encoded CDR3 is CASNINFRDSSPLHF. Read as DNA, the sequence is TGCGCCAGCAATATTAACTTCAGGGATAGTTCACCCCTCCACTTT.